One and the same sample provided the 5 T cell receptor beta chains below, sequenced in a study of T cell repertoires in cytomegalovirus infection. TCRdb processed the reads anew with MiXCR; each CDR3 protein has one entry. Of tens of thousands of distinct CDR3 sequences detected, more than 25% appear once; the ten largest clones hold 55% to 75%. These TCRs' antigens remain unknown. The sample taken for sequencing was PBMCs, sequenced either directly or after in vitro stimulation (not recorded which). The source of these receptors is a human donor in good health (CMV status not recorded). Some clones in this sample may be carry-over from other donors' samples.

This clonotype has a handful of counts. The CDR3 here is CASSFAGTSPETQYF. The CDR3, as DNA: TGTGCCAGCAGCTTTGCCGGGACTAGCCCAGAGACCCAGTACTTC. This sequence joins TRBV7-2 and TRBJ2-5, with 9 bases matching TRBD2. The CDR3 extends over 15 amino acids. The junction had 6 bases not matched to a gene; V was cut back by 3 bases and J by 4 bases. Germline values: CDR1 SGHTA, CDR2 FQGNSA.

The gene calls are TRBV29-1 and TRBJ1-2, with a possible D match to TRBD1 (5 bases). In germline, CDR1 is SQVTM, CDR2 ANQGSEA. The CDR3 is 13 residues long. V lost 7 bases and J lost 4, with 16 bases in between. The CDR3 here is CSGVGGDGYGYTF. CDR3 coding DNA: TGCAGCGGGGTCGGGGGGGACGGCTATGGCTACACCTTC.

This clonotype was observed at least ten times. J is TRBJ2-7 and V is TRBV7-6; TRBD1 might be the D (6 bases). This CDR3 comprises 14 residues. Per germline, CDR1 SGHVS and CDR2 FNYEAQ. Trimming pared 2 bases from V and 6 bases from J, leaving 14 bases between. The CDR3 DNA sequence: TGTGCCAGCAGCTTACAAGCCCGGACAGCCGAGCAGTACTTC. Translation: CASSLQARTAEQYF.

This clonotype has at least ten counts. The J gene is TRBJ2-3, the V gene TRBV11-2, with 7 positions matching TRBD2. V lost 4 bases and J lost 2; bases outside the gene matches: 6. The CDR3 consists of 15 residues. CDR1 is SGHAT, CDR2 FQNNGV, per germline. The CDR3 sequence is CASSWSGELTDTQYF. CDR3 in DNA: TGTGCCAGCAGCTGGAGCGGGGAACTCACAGATACGCAGTATTTT.

V usage is TRBV9 and J usage is TRBJ2-7, with 14 bases matching TRBD2. V lost 3 bases, J lost 2 bases, and 1 base stayed unmatched. The germline V gene has CDR1 SGDLS and CDR2 YYNGEE. There are 15 residues in the CDR3. The CDR3 spells CASSATSGGAYEQYF. CDR3 nucleotide sequence: TGTGCCAGCAGCGCGACTAGCGGGGGGGCCTACGAGCAGTACTTC. The whole variable domain, remainder taken from reference TRBV9 and TRBJ2-7, is DSGVTQTPKHLITATGQRVTLRCSPRSGDLSVYWYQQSLDQGLQFLIQYYNGEERAKGNILERFSAQQFPDLHSELNLSSLELGDSALYFCASSATSGGAYEQYFGPGTRLTVT.